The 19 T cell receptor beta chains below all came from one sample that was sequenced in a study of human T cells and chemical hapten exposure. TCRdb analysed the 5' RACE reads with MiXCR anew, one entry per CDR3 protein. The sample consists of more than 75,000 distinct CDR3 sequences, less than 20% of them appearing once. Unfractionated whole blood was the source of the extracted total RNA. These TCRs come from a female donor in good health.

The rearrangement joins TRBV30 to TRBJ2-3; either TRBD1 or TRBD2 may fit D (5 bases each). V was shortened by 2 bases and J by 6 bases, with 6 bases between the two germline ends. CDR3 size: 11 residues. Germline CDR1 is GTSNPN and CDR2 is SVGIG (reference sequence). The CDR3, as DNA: TGTGCCTGGAGTTGGGGGGATACGCAGTATTTT. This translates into CAWSWGDTQYF.

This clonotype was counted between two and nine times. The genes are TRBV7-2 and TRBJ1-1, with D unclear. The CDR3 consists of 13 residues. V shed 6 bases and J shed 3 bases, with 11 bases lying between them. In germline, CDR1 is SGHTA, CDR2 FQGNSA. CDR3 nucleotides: TGTGCCAGCAGATCCAGACGGGACACTGAAGCTTTCTTT. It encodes CASRSRRDTEAFF. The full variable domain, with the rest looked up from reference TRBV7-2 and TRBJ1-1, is GAGVSQSPSNKVTEKGKDVELRCDPISGHTALYWYRQSLGQGLEFLIYFQGNSAPDKSGLPSDRFSAERTGGSVSTLTIQRTQQEDSAVYLCASRSRRDTEAFFGQGTRLTVV.

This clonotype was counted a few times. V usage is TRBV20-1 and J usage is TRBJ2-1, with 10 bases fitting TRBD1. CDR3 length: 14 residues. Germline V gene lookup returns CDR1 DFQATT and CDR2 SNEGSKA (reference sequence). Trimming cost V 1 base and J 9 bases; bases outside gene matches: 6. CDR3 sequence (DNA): TGCAGTGCTAGAGGGTGGGACAGGGGAGGTGAGCAGTTCTTC. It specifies CSARGWDRGGEQFF.

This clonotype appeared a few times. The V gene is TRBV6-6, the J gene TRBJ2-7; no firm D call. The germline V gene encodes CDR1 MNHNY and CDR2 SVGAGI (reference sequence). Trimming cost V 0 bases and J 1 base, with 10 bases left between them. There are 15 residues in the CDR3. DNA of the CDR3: TGTGCCAGCAGTTACTCGACCTCTTATTCCTACGAGCAGTACTTC. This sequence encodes CASSYSTSYSYEQYF.

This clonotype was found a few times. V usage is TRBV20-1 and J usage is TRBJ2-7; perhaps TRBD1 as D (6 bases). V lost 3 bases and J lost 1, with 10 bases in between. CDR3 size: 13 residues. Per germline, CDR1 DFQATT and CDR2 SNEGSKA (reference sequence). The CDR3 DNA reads TGCAGTGCTAGTAACAGGGCTTCCTACGAGCAGTACTTC. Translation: CSASNRASYEQYF.

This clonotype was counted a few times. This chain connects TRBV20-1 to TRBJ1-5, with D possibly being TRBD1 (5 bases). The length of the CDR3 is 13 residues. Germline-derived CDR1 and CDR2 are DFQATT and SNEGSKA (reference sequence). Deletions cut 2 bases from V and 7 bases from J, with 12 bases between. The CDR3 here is CSARSEGRQPQHF. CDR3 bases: TGCAGTGCTAGATCGGAGGGGAGGCAGCCCCAGCATTTT.

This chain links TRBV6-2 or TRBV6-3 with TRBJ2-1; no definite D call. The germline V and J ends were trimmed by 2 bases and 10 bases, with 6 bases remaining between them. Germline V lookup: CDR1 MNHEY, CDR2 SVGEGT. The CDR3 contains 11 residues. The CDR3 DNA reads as TGTGCCAGCAGTTACCGGTGGGAGCAGTTCTTC. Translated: CASSYRWEQFF.

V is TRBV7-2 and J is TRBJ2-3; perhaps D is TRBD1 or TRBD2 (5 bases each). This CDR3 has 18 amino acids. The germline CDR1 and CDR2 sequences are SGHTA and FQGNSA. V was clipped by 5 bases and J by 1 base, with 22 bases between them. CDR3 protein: CASSRRDPQFARTDTQYF. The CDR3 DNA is TGTGCCAGCAGCCGCCGGGACCCCCAATTCGCCCGCACAGATACGCAGTATTTT.

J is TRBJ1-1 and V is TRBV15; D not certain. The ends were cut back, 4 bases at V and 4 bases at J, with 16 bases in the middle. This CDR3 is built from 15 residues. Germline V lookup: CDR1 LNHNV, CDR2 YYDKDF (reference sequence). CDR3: CATSKMERWGTEAFF. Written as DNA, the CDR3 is TGTGCCACCAGCAAGATGGAACGGTGGGGCACTGAAGCTTTCTTT.

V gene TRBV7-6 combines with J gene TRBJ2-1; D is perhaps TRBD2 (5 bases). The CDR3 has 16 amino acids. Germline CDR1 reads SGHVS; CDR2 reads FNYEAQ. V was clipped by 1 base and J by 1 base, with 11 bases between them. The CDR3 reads CASSLGPGLSYNEQFF. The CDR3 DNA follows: TGTGCCAGCAGCTTAGGGCCGGGGTTGTCCTACAATGAGCAGTTCTTC.

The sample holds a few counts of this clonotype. CDR3 in amino acids: CASSRDYASTDTQYF. CDR3 coding DNA: TGTGCCAGCAGTCGGGACTACGCTAGCACAGATACGCAGTATTTT. The V call is TRBV2, the J call TRBJ2-3; 7 positions match TRBD2. This CDR3 region has 15 residues. CDR1 SNHLY and CDR2 FYNNEI come from the germline V gene. J lost 0 bases, V lost 5 bases, and 5 bases had no gene match.

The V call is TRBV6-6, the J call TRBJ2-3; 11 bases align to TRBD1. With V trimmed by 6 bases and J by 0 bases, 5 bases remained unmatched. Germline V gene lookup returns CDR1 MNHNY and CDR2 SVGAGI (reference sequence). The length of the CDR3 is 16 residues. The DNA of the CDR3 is TGTGCCAGCAGCAAGGGACAGGGGGTTAGCACAGATACGCAGTATTTT. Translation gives CASSKGQGVSTDTQYF.

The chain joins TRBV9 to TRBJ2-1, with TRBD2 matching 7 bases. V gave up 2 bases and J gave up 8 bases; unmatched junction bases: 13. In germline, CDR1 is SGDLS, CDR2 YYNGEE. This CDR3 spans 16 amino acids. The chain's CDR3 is CASSVSTGTTYDEQFF. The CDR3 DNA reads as TGTGCCAGCAGCGTGTCTACCGGGACTACTTATGATGAGCAGTTCTTC.

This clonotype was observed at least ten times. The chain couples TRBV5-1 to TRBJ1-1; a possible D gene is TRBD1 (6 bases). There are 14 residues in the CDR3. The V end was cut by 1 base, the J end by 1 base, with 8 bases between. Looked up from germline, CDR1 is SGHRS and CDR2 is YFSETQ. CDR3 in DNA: TGCGCCAGCAGCTTGTGGACAGAGAACACTGAAGCTTTCTTT. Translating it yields CASSLWTENTEAFF.

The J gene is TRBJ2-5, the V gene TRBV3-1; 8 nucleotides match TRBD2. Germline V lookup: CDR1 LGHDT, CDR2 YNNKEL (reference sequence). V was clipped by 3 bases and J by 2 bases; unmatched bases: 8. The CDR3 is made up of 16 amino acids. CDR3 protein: CASSQRGLAPQETQYF. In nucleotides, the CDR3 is TGTGCCAGCAGCCAGCGAGGACTAGCCCCACAAGAGACCCAGTACTTC.

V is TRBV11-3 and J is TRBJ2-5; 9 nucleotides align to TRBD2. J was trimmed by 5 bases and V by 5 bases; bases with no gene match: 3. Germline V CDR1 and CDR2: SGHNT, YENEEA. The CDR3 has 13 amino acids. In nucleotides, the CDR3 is TGTGCCAGCAGCCCTAGCGGGATGGAGACCCAGTACTTC. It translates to CASSPSGMETQYF.

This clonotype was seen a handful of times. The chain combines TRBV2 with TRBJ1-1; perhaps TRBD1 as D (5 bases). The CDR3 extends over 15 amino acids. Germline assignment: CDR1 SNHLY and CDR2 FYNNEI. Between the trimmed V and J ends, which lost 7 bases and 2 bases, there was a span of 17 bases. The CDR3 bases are TGTGCCAGCACCACAACCGGGACTTTCAACACTGAAGCTTTCTTT. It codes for CASTTTGTFNTEAFF.

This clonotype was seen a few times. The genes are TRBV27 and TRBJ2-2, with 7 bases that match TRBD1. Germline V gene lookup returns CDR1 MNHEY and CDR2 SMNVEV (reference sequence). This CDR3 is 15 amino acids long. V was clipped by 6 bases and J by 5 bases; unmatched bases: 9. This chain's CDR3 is CASSRNRGDTGELFF. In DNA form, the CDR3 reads TGTGCCAGCAGCCGCAACAGGGGAGATACCGGGGAGCTGTTTTTT.

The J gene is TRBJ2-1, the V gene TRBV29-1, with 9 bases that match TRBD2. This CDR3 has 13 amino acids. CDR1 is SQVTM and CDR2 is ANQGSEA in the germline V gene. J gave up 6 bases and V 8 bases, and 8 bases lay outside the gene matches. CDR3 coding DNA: TGCAGCCTTCGGGGCGGGAGGGCCAATGAGCAGTTCTTC. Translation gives CSLRGGRANEQFF.